This T cell receptor (beta chain) was captured in a study of T-cell memory formation after mild COVID-19. TCRdb redid the calling of the 5' RACE reads with MiXCR, one entry per CDR3 protein. The sample has some 600,000 distinct CDR3 sequences, around a sixth seen once. V was shortened by 2 bases and J by 2 bases, with 8 bases between the two germline ends. The CDR3 has 14 residues. Germline V gives CDR1 SGHVS, CDR2 FQNEAQ. The source of this sequence is an adult woman who had mild COVID-19 (a few samples of this study predate the infection). Cell type and time point are not known. The sample comprised PBMCs or a T cell subset sorted from them (not recorded which). V is TRBV7-8 and J is TRBJ2-3, with D unclear. The CDR3, as DNA: TGTGCCAGCAGCTTAACCACAGACACAGATACGCAGTATTTT. Translated, it gives CASSLTTDTDTQYF.